The T cell receptor beta chain under discussion was sequenced for a study of cytomegalovirus exposure and HLA in healthy donors. In the PCR, 60 Vbeta and 13 Jbeta primers were used. Some clones are missing from TCRdb's copy, which holds only in-frame ones; the method was immunoSEQ multiplex PCR. The table shows about 140,000 clones, with 65% to 90% occurring only once. This CDR3 is built from 21 residues. Per germline, CDR1 LNHDA and CDR2 SQIVND (reference sequence). The J segment lost 3 bases and the V segment lost 4 bases, leaving 22 bases of the junction unmatched. Study-level findings and limits: Among the most significant clusters, several appeared linked to common viral pathogens in a later analysis.

This clone has only one observation. Its antigen is not identified. This chain links TRBV19 with TRBJ1-4; 8 bases fit TRBD1. This TCR came from a woman in her 30s in good health and CMV-seronegative. The sample comprised PBMCs. This chain's CDR3 is CASSTSPIGQGRASPNEKLFF. CDR3 nucleotides: TGTGCCAGTAGTACCTCACCAATCGGACAGGGCCGTGCATCCCCTAATGAAAAACTGTTTTTT. The full variable domain, with the rest looked up from reference TRBV19 and TRBJ1-4, is DGGITQSPKYLFRKEGQNVTLSCEQNLNHDAMYWYRQDPGQGLRLIYYSQIVNDFQKGDIAEGYSVSREKKESFPLTVTSAQKNPTAFYLCASSTSPIGQGRASPNEKLFFGSGTQLSVL.